The 25 T cell receptor beta chains below were found in one sample sequenced in a study of beta chain features in type 1 diabetes (dated by TCRdb to 2017 to 2018). To prepare the library, the immunoSEQ multiplex PCR assay was applied. The entire amount of isolated RNA was reverse transcribed using the High Capacity cDNA Reverse Transcription Kit, so the sequenced TCRB transcripts were expressed ones. The immuneACCESS repertoire file appears here via TCRdb, limited to in-frame rearrangements. These files lack a portion of the clones; in checked studies, under half of the deficit traces to unresolved V genes, and the cause of the others is not known. This sample is represented by about 370,000 clones; less than 15% of them were singletons. About 0.02% of the sample rests with the top ten. Sequences were obtained from naive CD4+ T cells from blood. Sample cell subset or site, as interpreted from the label and publication: true naive CD4+ T cells. The source of these receptors is a woman younger than 30 in good health.

This chain connects TRBV5-1 to TRBJ2-3; D gene ambiguous. Between the trimmed V and J ends, which lost 0 bases and 4 bases, there was a span of 15 bases. CDR3 length: 16 amino acids. Germline loops: CDR1 SGHRS, CDR2 YFSETQ. This CDR3 is CASSLVFLVRPDTQYF. DNA of the CDR3: TGCGCCAGCAGCTTGGTCTTTCTAGTACGGCCAGATACGCAGTATTTT.

This clone was observed a handful of times. This chain uses TRBV27 with TRBJ1-2; TRBD1 matches at 8 bases. After removal of 5 bases from V and 4 bases from J, the junction contained 9 bases not matched to a gene. The CDR3 covers 15 residues. From germline, CDR1 is MNHEY and CDR2 SMNVEV (reference sequence). CDR3 loop: CASSLGTGLSYGYTF. CDR3 bases: TGTGCCAGCAGTCTCGGGACAGGCCTTTCCTATGGCTACACCTTC.

A few counts support this clone. The chain employs TRBV5-6 and TRBJ2-1, with a tentative D call TRBD2 (5 bases). This CDR3 has 17 amino acids. Trimming removed 6 bases at V and 0 bases at J, with 19 bases between. Germline CDR1 SGHDT, CDR2 YYEEEE. The CDR3 loop reads CASITRTAASSYNEQFF. The CDR3 DNA sequence: TGTGCCAGCATTACTAGGACGGCTGCAAGCTCCTACAATGAGCAGTTCTTC.

V gene TRBV28 combines with J gene TRBJ2-1; 9 bases map to TRBD2. CDR1 and CDR2 (germline): MDHEN, SYDVKM. The length of the CDR3 is 16 residues. The V segment lost 2 bases and the J segment 5 bases; nucleotides outside the gene matches: 7. This CDR3 is CASSLGGGRANNEQFF. In DNA, the CDR3 is TGTGCCAGCAGTTTAGGGGGCGGGAGGGCTAACAATGAGCAGTTCTTC. Combining the CDR3 with reference TRBV28 and TRBJ2-1 gives the whole variable domain DVKVTQSSRYLVKRTGEKVFLECVQDMDHENMFWYRQDPGLGLRLIYFSYDVKMKEKGDIPEGYSVSREKKERFSLILESASTNQTSMYLCASSLGGGRANNEQFFGPGTRLTVL.

V and J are TRBV7-9 and TRBJ2-1; maybe TRBD2 (6 bases). The CDR3 has 16 residues. CDR1 is SEHNR and CDR2 is FQNEAQ in the germline V gene (reference sequence). Between the trimmed V and J ends, which lost 1 base and 4 bases, there was a span of 14 bases. DNA of the CDR3: TGTGCCAGCAGCTTAGGACGGGAGATAAGTTACAATGAGCAGTTCTTC. Translated: CASSLGREISYNEQFF.

The sample holds a few counts of this clone. V usage is TRBV5-1 and J usage is TRBJ2-5; tentatively, D is TRBD2 (6 bases). This CDR3 has 14 amino acids. Looked up from germline, CDR1 is SGHRS and CDR2 is YFSETQ. The V end lost 4 bases, the J end lost 2 bases, and 12 bases lay between the germline ends. The CDR3 region is CASSTMGGQETQYF. The CDR3 DNA reads TGCGCCAGCAGCACAATGGGGGGACAAGAGACCCAGTACTTC.

This clone turned up a few times. The rearrangement links TRBV7-2 to TRBJ2-3, with TRBD2 identical over 11 bases. CDR3 length equals 16 residues. With 3 bases clipped from V and 1 base from J, the junction kept 3 bases outside the gene matches. Germline values: CDR1 SGHTA, CDR2 FQGNSA. The CDR3 spells CASSFSGGGGTDTQYF. CDR3 bases: TGTGCCAGCAGCTTTAGCGGGGGGGGCGGCACAGATACGCAGTATTTT.

The table lists this clone with a few counts. The rearrangement joins TRBV18 to TRBJ1-5; no firm D call. This CDR3 is 16 amino acids long. V lost 6 bases, J lost 3 bases, and 18 bases lay in between. Germline V gene sequence: CDR1 KGHSH, CDR2 LQKENI. CDR3 coding DNA: TGTGCCAGCTCCCCGATGGGCAGAAGGATCAATCAGCCCCAGCATTTT. It yields the protein CASSPMGRRINQPQHF.

In this sample, this clone turned up a few times. The rearrangement uses TRBV20-1 and TRBJ2-7; a weak D match, TRBD2 (6 bases). CDR1 and CDR2 from the germline V gene are DFQATT and SNEGSKA (reference sequence). Trimming took off 6 bases at V and 3 bases at J, with 9 bases between the two ends. This CDR3 has 11 residues. As DNA, the CDR3 is TGCAGTGCAACGGGAGTCTACGAGCAGTACTTC. Translation: CSATGVYEQYF.

The rearrangement joins TRBV13 to TRBJ2-5, with D perhaps TRBD1 (5 bases). V was clipped by 6 bases and J by 2 bases, with 13 bases between them. Per germline, CDR1 PRHDT and CDR2 FYEKMQ (reference sequence). The CDR3 runs 14 residues. CDR3 region: CASSNLDNQETQYF. The CDR3 DNA reads TGTGCCAGCAGTAACCTGGACAATCAAGAGACCCAGTACTTC.

The chain links TRBV6-5 to TRBJ1-4; D call uncertain. The ends were cut back, 6 bases at V and 5 bases at J, with 16 bases in the middle. The CDR3 consists of 15 residues. Germline assignment: CDR1 MNHEY and CDR2 SVGAGI. The DNA for the CDR3 is TGTGCCAGCAGCCAACGGTGGGGAGAAAATGAAAAACTGTTTTTT. Protein product: CASSQRWGENEKLFF.

This clone was seen only a few times. This sequence joins TRBV4-2 and TRBJ1-2; TRBD1 agrees at 7 bases. This CDR3 spans 17 amino acids. J was trimmed by 0 bases and V by 4 bases; bases with no gene match: 11. The germline V gene has CDR1 LGHNA and CDR2 YNFKEQ. In DNA, the CDR3 is TGTGCCAGCAGCCTCGCGGCAAGGGACAGAGCTAACTATGGCTACACCTTC. It yields the protein CASSLAARDRANYGYTF.

The chain employs TRBV30 and TRBJ2-3; TRBD2 is a possible D gene (6 bases). CDR1 and CDR2 (germline): GTSNPN, SVGIG (reference sequence). The germline V and J ends were trimmed by 1 base and 2 bases, with 10 bases remaining between them. The length of the CDR3 is 14 residues. Here the CDR3 reads CAWSGGLHTDTQYF. For the CDR3, the DNA is TGTGCCTGGAGTGGGGGACTCCACACAGATACGCAGTATTTT.

Concerning this clone: The same CDR3 also results from other DNA sequences found in this sample. The V call is TRBV28, the J call TRBJ2-7, with 8 bases fitting TRBD2. Germline assignment: CDR1 MDHEN and CDR2 SYDVKM. The length of the CDR3 is 14 residues. After removal of 6 bases from V and 0 bases from J, the junction contained 4 bases not matched to a gene. CDR3 sequence (DNA): TGTGCCAGCAGACTAAGCGGGAGCTCCTACGAGCAGTACTTC. Translated, it gives CASRLSGSSYEQYF.

CDR3 sequence (DNA): TGTGCCTGGACAGCCCCGGAGGGGTACGAGCAGTACTTC. Translation: CAWTAPEGYEQYF. The chain uses TRBV30 and TRBJ2-7; tentatively, D is TRBD2 (6 bases). The CDR3 runs to 13 residues. The ends were cut back, 4 bases at V and 4 bases at J, with 14 bases in the middle. Germline assignment: CDR1 GTSNPN and CDR2 SVGIG (reference sequence).

The rearrangement uses TRBV7-8 and TRBJ2-7; 9 nucleotides match TRBD2. The CDR3 extends over 15 amino acids. V was clipped by 5 bases and J by 3 bases; unmatched bases: 8. Germline V CDR1 and CDR2: SGHVS, FQNEAQ. CDR3 nucleotide sequence: TGTGCCAGCAGCAAGTCCGGACTAGCGTACTACGAGCAGTACTTC. Amino acids: CASSKSGLAYYEQYF. Complete variable domain (other parts from reference TRBV7-8 and TRBJ2-7): GAGVSQSPRYKVAKRGQDVALRCDPISGHVSLFWYQQALGQGPEFLTYFQNEAQLDKSGLPSDRFFAERPEGSVSTLKIQRTQQEDSAVYLCASSKSGLAYYEQYFGPGTRLTVT.

This clone was counted a few times. The chain employs TRBV29-1 and TRBJ2-2; D is undetermined. V was cut by 4 bases and J by 3 bases, with 9 bases left in between. Germline assignment: CDR1 SQVTM and CDR2 ANQGSEA. The CDR3 has 13 amino acids. The CDR3 is CSVAHSYTGELFF. Written as DNA, the CDR3 is TGCAGCGTTGCCCACTCTTACACCGGGGAGCTGTTTTTT.

V gene TRBV5-1 combines with J gene TRBJ2-1; possible D gene TRBD1, 6 bases. The V gene's germline CDR1 is SGHRS and CDR2 YFSETQ. Trimming removed 4 bases from V and 7 bases from J, with 12 bases in between. The CDR3 runs to 13 residues. CDR3 bases: TGCGCCAGCAGCGTTGAAACAGGGAATGAGCAGTTCTTC. Translation: CASSVETGNEQFF.

This chain uses TRBV12-5 with TRBJ2-5, with 10 bases aligning to TRBD2. Germline CDR1 is LGHNT and CDR2 is FRNRAP. The CDR3 extends over 17 amino acids. Trimming at V came to 0 bases and at J to 2 bases, leaving 6 bases not matched to a gene. The CDR3 nucleotides read TGTGCTAGTGGTTTGGTAATTGGACTAGCGGAACAAGAGACCCAGTACTTC. This translates into CASGLVIGLAEQETQYF.

The chain recombines TRBV4-3 with TRBJ2-2, with D tentatively TRBD1 (6 bases). The CDR3 extends over 17 amino acids. V was shortened by 0 bases and J by 4 bases, with 15 bases between the two germline ends. The germline V gene encodes CDR1 LGHNA and CDR2 YSLEER. CDR3 sequence reads: CASSQEGHETFTGELFF. The DNA of the CDR3 is TGCGCCAGCAGCCAAGAGGGACACGAAACATTCACCGGGGAGCTGTTTTTT.

V gene TRBV27 combines with J gene TRBJ1-1, with 7 bases fitting TRBD1. The CDR3 has 13 amino acids. The trim removed 6 bases at V and 4 bases at J, leaving 5 bases unmatched. Germline assignment: CDR1 MNHEY and CDR2 SMNVEV (reference sequence). The CDR3 loop is CASRDRIATEAFF. The CDR3 region has the DNA TGTGCCAGCAGGGACAGGATTGCCACTGAAGCTTTCTTT.

The chain is built from TRBV14 and TRBJ2-5; TRBD1 agrees at 9 bases. Germline trimming cut 1 base from V and 0 bases from J; bases unmatched to any gene: 3. The CDR3 is made up of 16 amino acids. Germline CDR1 and CDR2: SGHDN and FVKESK. The CDR3 loop is CASSQGGTGHQETQYF. As DNA, the CDR3 is TGTGCCAGCAGCCAAGGCGGGACAGGGCACCAAGAGACCCAGTACTTC.

The CDR3 spells CAGGQDLNYGYTF. Written as DNA, the CDR3 is TGTGCCGGCGGACAGGACCTTAACTATGGCTACACCTTC. The rearrangement uses TRBV30 and TRBJ1-2; the match to TRBD1 covers 7 bases. J gave up 1 base and V 8 bases, and 7 bases lay outside the gene matches. The CDR3 extends over 13 amino acids. The germline V gene has CDR1 GTSNPN and CDR2 SVGIG (reference sequence).

This clone has only a few counts. The chain links TRBV30 to TRBJ1-1; D is ambiguous. The germline gives CDR1 GTSNPN, CDR2 SVGIG (reference sequence). Trimming took off 5 bases at V and 1 base at J, with 8 bases between the two ends. CDR3 length: 12 residues. The CDR3 DNA reads as TGTGCCTGGGAGGGCAGGAACACTGAAGCTTTCTTT. Amino acid sequence: CAWEGRNTEAFF.

This clone was seen a few times. This chain joins TRBV5-1 and TRBJ1-2; TRBD1 aligns across 9 bases. This CDR3 is built from 15 residues. J gave up 2 bases and V 3 bases, and 5 bases lay outside the gene matches. CDR1 is SGHRS, CDR2 YFSETQ, per germline. CDR3 nucleotide sequence: TGCGCCAGCAGCTCTAACGGACAGGGGAACTATGGCTACACCTTC. Protein product: CASSSNGQGNYGYTF.